This is a list of T cell receptor beta chains from one sample in a study of blood T cell repertoires in COVID-19. This table comes from immunoSEQ multiplex PCR, and its TCRdb copy is limited to in-frame clones, with some not included. The sample carries about 73,000 clones, roughly three quarters recorded once. Sequenced sample: peripheral blood. The origin of the receptors is a man between 65 and 85 years old with COVID-19, enrolled during active disease. Both conserved end residues are trimmed from each CDR3. Clone size, where shown, is once, few, many, or a class for clones that have expanded.

CDR3 length | V gene | clone size | CDR3 protein
14 | TRBV4-1 | - | ASSPGLAVGTGELF
12 | TRBV7-9 | - | ASSLDLQGYEQY
14 | TRBV5-1 | once | ASSAAGTHSGNTIY
12 | TRBV9 | - | ASSRDTSGNTIY
13 | TRBV5-1 | - | ASSLPRDSWNTIY
12 | TRBV6-1 | - | ASSEVGLESPLH
12 | TRBV2 | - | ASKRQGAQNEQF
16 | TRBV3-1/TRBV3-2 | - | ASSQGLWGLAGTDTQY
13 | TRBV7-7 | - | ASSLGRTYQETQY
13 | TRBV5-4 | - | ASSFPDREGEKLF
11 | TRBV4-1 | - | ASSPGTGSEQY
13 | TRBV4-3 | - | ASSQGGDSVGEQY
14 | TRBV4-3 | - | ASSQGVGGLTGELF
12 | TRBV6-1 | - | ASSEVGSRAEAF
13 | TRBV14 | - | ASSPGGTAQETQY
13 | TRBV7-8 | - | ASSVGLAGAYEQY
13 | TRBV7-9 | - | ASSVAAGGAETQY
15 | TRBV4-3 | - | ASSQDPPGGAQNEAF
13 | TRBV9 | once | ASSVAGYSTDTQY
13 | TRBV10-3 | - | AISERGNSNQPQH
9 | TRBV6-5 | - | ASSTNYEQY
10 | TRBV19 | few | ASRGDVAEAF
13 | TRBV7-2 | - | ASSPGTGMNTEAF
16 | TRBV4-3 | - | ASSQEAAGQMNTGELF
12 | TRBV4-2 | - | ASSQTGTGNTIY
11 | TRBV4-3 | - | ASSTMANEKLF
12 | TRBV7-7 | - | ASSLGAGANEQF
16 | TRBV5-6 | - | ASSLVGGTPSSGNTIY
11 | TRBV4-1 | once | ASSQSGSYEQY
14 | TRBV18 | - | ASSPPNGNSNQPQH
11 | TRBV5-8 | - | ASGRDFDSPLH
15 | TRBV7-8 | - | ASSFWGDALAYNEQF
12 | TRBV25-1 | - | ASSAIGRGDGYT
12 | TRBV5-1 | - | ASSLAVTQDTQY
10 | TRBV6-5 | - | ASRRALGEQF
13 | TRBV11-2 | - | ASSFQPTYDYEQY
9 | TRBV28 | - | ASGYLQPQH
11 | TRBV28 | - | ASSFSAVYEQY
13 | TRBV5-4 | once | ASSFGTGVNTEAF
15 | TRBV28 | - | ASSILAGGSSSYEQY
12 | TRBV27 | - | ASSSLTGDTEAF
13 | TRBV9 | - | ASSTPGGNTETQY
12 | TRBV5-1 | once | ASRGNRDSYGYT
13 | TRBV7-2 | - | ASSRSGGYTDTQY
13 | TRBV7-3 | - | ASSLRTSGTDTQY
16 | TRBV3-1/TRBV3-2 | - | ASSPVARPGLITDTQY
11 | TRBV19 | - | ASSFYSISEAF